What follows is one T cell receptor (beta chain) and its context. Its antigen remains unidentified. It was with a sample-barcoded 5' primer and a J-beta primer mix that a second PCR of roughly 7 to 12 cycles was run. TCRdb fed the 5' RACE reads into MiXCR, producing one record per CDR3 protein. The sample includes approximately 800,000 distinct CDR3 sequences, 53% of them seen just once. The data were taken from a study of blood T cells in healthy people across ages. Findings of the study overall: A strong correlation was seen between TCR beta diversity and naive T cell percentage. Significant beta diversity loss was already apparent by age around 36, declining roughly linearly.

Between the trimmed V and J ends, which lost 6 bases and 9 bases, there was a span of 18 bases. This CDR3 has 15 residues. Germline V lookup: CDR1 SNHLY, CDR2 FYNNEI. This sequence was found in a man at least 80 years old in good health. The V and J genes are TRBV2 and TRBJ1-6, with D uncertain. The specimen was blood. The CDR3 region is CASRATGSGSSPLHF. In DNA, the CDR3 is TGTGCCAGCAGAGCGACGGGATCGGGGAGTTCACCCCTCCACTTT.